This T cell receptor (beta chain) was found in a study of cytomegalovirus exposure and HLA in healthy donors. At the level of the study: In a later analysis, the 90 to 150 validation repertoires were reported to have used the same platform as the roughly 600 first-cohort repertoires.

There are a few counts of this clone. Antigen: not known. CDR1 and CDR2 from the germline V gene are SGHDN and FVKESK. This CDR3 is 15 amino acids long. Trimming left V 8 bases short and J 2 bases short, with 19 bases between. Profiled with immunoSEQ multiplex PCR; TCRdb holds only in-frame clones, not every one. The profile shows roughly 330,000 clones, roughly 90% of them singletons. Study findings and constraints: According to reports, the classifier identified cytomegalovirus status with high specificity and sensitivity. While the bulk of TCR sequences proved rare, some public TCRs turned up in many donors.

The chain couples TRBV14 to TRBJ2-7, with D maybe TRBD2 (6 bases). The receptor was isolated from a woman in her twenties or thirties in good health and CMV-seropositive. The sequenced sample was PBMCs. CDR3 loop: CASAPEGRATYEQYF. CDR3 coding DNA: TGTGCCAGCGCCCCGGAGGGTAGGGCCACCTACGAGCAGTACTTC.